The table lists the clone carrying this T cell receptor beta chain with a few counts. Its antigen remains unknown. TCRbeta library construction was performed incorporating unique molecular identifiers. Using its own MiXCR run on the PCR reads, TCRdb lists one record per CDR3 protein. There are just over 950,000 distinct CDR3 sequences in the sample; roughly 29% occur only once, and roughly 28% lies in the top ten. The data originate from a study of T-cell reconstitution after alpha-beta-depleted transplantation in children. This CDR3 spans 16 amino acids. The V gene end was trimmed by 1 base and the J gene end by 3 bases; junction bases not matched to a gene: 6. The germline gives CDR1 SGDLS, CDR2 YYNGEE. Study-level results: In some patients, recipient T cells and intrathymic progenitors surviving conditioning explained high day-60 diversity.

The V gene is TRBV9, the J gene TRBJ2-1; 8 bases match TRBD2. This sequence was found in a boy under two years old who had a stem cell transplant for SCID, so the T cells may come from the graft donor. The sequences come from PBMCs, mostly from graft donor cells, collected 360 days after TCRalphabeta/CD19-depleted stem cell transplant. The CDR3 DNA follows: TGTGCCAGCAGCGTAATCGGGGCGGGGGGCTACAATGAGCAGTTCTTC. Residues: CASSVIGAGGYNEQFF.